One and the same sample provided the 30 T cell receptor beta chains below, sequenced in a study of T cell responses to AZD1222 COVID-19 vaccine. TCRdb's copy holds only in-frame clones and misses some; the assay was immunoSEQ multiplex PCR. The table includes 70,000 to 80,000 clones, 80% detected once. The sequences come from peripheral blood, collected 28 days after the second AZD1222 dose. The receptors originated from an adult who received the AZD1222 COVID-19 vaccine.

V gene TRBV11-3 combines with J gene TRBJ2-7, with D tentatively TRBD2 (6 bases). This CDR3 has 14 amino acids. The ends were cut back, 6 bases at V and 0 bases at J, with 12 bases in the middle. Germline V gene lookup returns CDR1 SGHNT and CDR2 YENEEA. CDR3 sequence reads: CASSWNSGSYEQYF. CDR3 bases: TGTGCCAGCAGTTGGAATAGCGGCTCCTACGAGCAGTACTTC.

This chain joins TRBV6-5 and TRBJ2-1; 9 bases agree with TRBD2. This CDR3 spans 15 amino acids. The ends lost 5 bases at V and 6 bases at J; junction bases unmatched: 8. Germline CDR1 is MNHEY and CDR2 is SVGAGI. The CDR3 DNA follows: TGTGCCAGCAGTCCTCAGCGGGGGGCCTTCAATGAGCAGTTCTTC. Its protein product is CASSPQRGAFNEQFF.

The V gene is TRBV24-1, the J gene TRBJ2-1; 11 nucleotides match TRBD1. Trimming cost V 4 bases and J 3 bases; bases outside gene matches: 4. The CDR3 spans 16 residues. Germline lookup yields CDR1 KGHDR and CDR2 SFDVKD. CDR3 amino acids: CATSEPGTGGYNEQFF. The CDR3 DNA is TGTGCCACCAGTGAGCCCGGGACAGGGGGCTACAATGAGCAGTTCTTC.

The J gene is TRBJ2-1, the V gene TRBV28, with 13 bases that match TRBD2. This CDR3 is 15 amino acids long. V dropped 6 bases and J dropped 10; count of bases not matched to a gene: 9. Germline V CDR1 and CDR2: MDHEN, SYDVKM. The CDR3 spells CASRVGLAGAGEQFF. For the CDR3, the DNA is TGTGCCAGCAGAGTCGGACTAGCGGGAGCAGGGGAGCAGTTCTTC.

The chain combines TRBV13 with TRBJ1-1, with D possibly being TRBD1 (5 bases). CDR1 PRHDT and CDR2 FYEKMQ come from the germline V gene (reference sequence). Trimming removed 5 bases from V and 4 bases from J, with 14 bases in between. This CDR3 is 14 amino acids long. CDR3 region: CASSRGRPSTEAFF. The CDR3 DNA follows: TGTGCCAGCAGCCGGGGACGCCCGAGCACTGAAGCTTTCTTT.

This chain links TRBV27 with TRBJ2-1; 12 bases are a match to TRBD1. The CDR3 loop spans 18 amino acids. Germline CDR1 and CDR2: MNHEY and SMNVEV (reference sequence). Trimming at V came to 3 bases and at J to 3 bases, leaving 9 bases not matched to a gene. The CDR3 nucleotides are TGTGCCAGCAGTTTGGCAAGAGGGACAGGGGGCTACTACAATGAGCAGTTCTTC. Its protein is CASSLARGTGGYYNEQFF.

The genes are TRBV2 and TRBJ1-3, with D maybe TRBD1 (5 bases). The V end was cut by 6 bases, the J end by 4 bases, with 16 bases between. Germline CDR1 is SNHLY and CDR2 is FYNNEI. The CDR3 covers 15 residues. The CDR3 region has the DNA TGTGCCAGCAGCCGCCGGGTGGGGGAGGGAAACACCATATATTTT. This sequence encodes CASSRRVGEGNTIYF.

This clone was found a few times. The chain recombines TRBV3-1 (or the pseudogene TRBV3-2) with TRBJ1-1; D is ambiguous. The V and J ends lost 4 bases and 6 bases respectively, with 12 bases between them. The CDR3 length is 13 residues. CDR1 is LGHDT, CDR2 YNNKEL, per germline (reference sequence). CDR3 nucleotide sequence: TGTGCCAGCAGCCCCTTGGACCCGGCTGAAGCTTTCTTT. Protein product: CASSPLDPAEAFF.

Concerning this clone itself: In the same sample, other DNA sequences code for this CDR3. V gene TRBV4-2 combines with J gene TRBJ2-3, with 8 bases lining up with TRBD1. V gave up 0 bases and J gave up 7 bases; unmatched junction bases: 6. Looked up from germline, CDR1 is LGHNA and CDR2 is YNFKEQ. The CDR3 extends over 15 amino acids. In DNA, the CDR3 is TGTGCCAGCAGCCAAGAGGGGACAGGAAAATATACGCAGTATTTT. This translates into CASSQEGTGKYTQYF.

In regard to this clone: This sample includes further DNA sequences coding for the same CDR3. The chain joins TRBV7-2 to TRBJ2-3, with no clear D. This CDR3 contains 14 residues. CDR1 SGHTA and CDR2 FQGNSA come from the germline V gene. Trimming took off 5 bases at V and 0 bases at J, with 9 bases between the two ends. CDR3 bases: TGTGCCAGCAGCCCGGACCTAAGCACAGATACGCAGTATTTT. It yields the protein CASSPDLSTDTQYF.

The chain links TRBV7-9 to TRBJ2-1, with 8 bases matching TRBD2. The germline V gene encodes CDR1 SEHNR and CDR2 FQNEAQ (reference sequence). CDR3 length equals 15 residues. V was pared by 1 base and J by 4 bases, with 3 bases of the junction left unmatched. The CDR3 bases are TGTGCCAGCAGCTTAGTCCCGGGAGGGTACAATGAGCAGTTCTTC. Amino acids: CASSLVPGGYNEQFF.

The V gene is TRBV7-9, the J gene TRBJ1-1; D unclear. The germline V gene has CDR1 SEHNR and CDR2 FQNEAQ (reference sequence). Trimming shortened V by 2 bases and J by 2 bases, and 9 bases separated the two germline ends. The CDR3 extends over 14 amino acids. The CDR3: CASSLFGVNTEAFF. CDR3 sequence (DNA): TGTGCCAGCAGCTTATTTGGGGTAAACACTGAAGCTTTCTTT.

The rearrangement links TRBV28 to TRBJ1-5, with a weak D call TRBD1 (5 bases). The V gene lost 8 bases and the J gene lost 8 bases, with 16 bases spanning the gap. Germline-derived CDR1 and CDR2 are MDHEN and SYDVKM. The CDR3 is 13 amino acids. The CDR3 DNA reads as TGTGCCAGCGGAGCGGAGGGGCACAAGCCCCAGCATTTT. As protein: CASGAEGHKPQHF.

The rearrangement links TRBV5-1 to TRBJ1-5; 8 nucleotides align to TRBD1. Germline CDR1 and CDR2: SGHRS and YFSETQ. The CDR3 consists of 15 residues. J gave up 0 bases and V 4 bases, and 3 bases lay outside the gene matches. In DNA form, the CDR3 reads TGCGCCAGCAGCCTGACAGGGGATAGCAATCAGCCCCAGCATTTT. Its protein is CASSLTGDSNQPQHF.

The chain carries TRBV7-2 and TRBJ2-1; D unclear. The V end lost 1 base, the J end lost 0 bases, and 7 bases lay between the germline ends. This CDR3 spans 15 amino acids. From germline, CDR1 is SGHTA and CDR2 FQGNSA. The DNA for the CDR3 is TGTGCCAGCAGCTTAGGGAGTAGCTCCTACAATGAGCAGTTCTTC. Protein product: CASSLGSSSYNEQFF.

The CDR3 DNA follows: TGTGCCAGCAGCTCGAGGACAGGGGGCCTAATAACCTTCCACAATGAGCAGTTCTTC. Translated, it gives CASSSRTGGLITFHNEQFF. The rearrangement uses TRBV5-7 and TRBJ2-1; 11 bases match TRBD1. TRBV5-7 is identified as an open reading frame with a role that is uncertain. The CDR3 runs 19 residues. V lost 3 bases and J lost 5; bases outside the gene matches: 16.

The genes are TRBV10-3 and TRBJ1-6; no clear D gene. CDR1 ENHRY and CDR2 SYGVKD come from the germline V gene. The CDR3 runs 15 residues. V lost 3 bases and J lost 6, with 12 bases in between. DNA of the CDR3: TGTGCCATCAGTGAAAGCGGGGAACGTAATTCACCCCTCCACTTT. Its protein product is CAISESGERNSPLHF.

The V and J genes are TRBV3-1 (or the pseudogene TRBV3-2) and TRBJ2-7, with 10 nucleotides matching TRBD1. The CDR3 is 15 amino acids. Germline loops: CDR1 LGHDT, CDR2 YNNKEL (reference sequence). V dropped 2 bases and J dropped 4; count of bases not matched to a gene: 5. The CDR3 loop reads CASSQLPGQGYEQYF. CDR3 in DNA: TGTGCCAGCAGCCAATTACCGGGACAGGGGTACGAGCAGTACTTC.

The rearrangement links TRBV9 to TRBJ2-3; D might be TRBD2 (6 bases). CDR3 size: 15 residues. Germline values: CDR1 SGDLS, CDR2 YYNGEE. Trimming removed 4 bases at V and 0 bases at J, with 12 bases between. The CDR3 sequence is CASSFDSGSTDTQYF. The CDR3 DNA follows: TGTGCCAGCAGCTTCGATAGCGGCAGCACAGATACGCAGTATTTT.

The chain combines TRBV19 with TRBJ1-1, with 8 nucleotides matching TRBD1. There are 14 residues in the CDR3. Germline trimming cut 5 bases from V and 8 bases from J; bases unmatched to any gene: 10. Germline V gene sequence: CDR1 LNHDA, CDR2 SQIVND (reference sequence). Here the CDR3 DNA reads TGTGCCAGTAGTGACCCCGGGACAGGTGCCGAAGCTTTCTTT. Protein product: CASSDPGTGAEAFF.

This sequence joins TRBV7-9 and TRBJ1-2; TRBD1 might be the D (6 bases). Trimming shortened V by 4 bases and J by 0 bases, and 9 bases separated the two germline ends. This CDR3 comprises 14 residues. Looked up from germline, CDR1 is SEHNR and CDR2 is FQNEAQ (reference sequence). The CDR3 DNA sequence: TGTGCCAGCAGCTGGGGACAAGCTAACTATGGCTACACCTTC. This encodes CASSWGQANYGYTF.

This clone was observed a handful of times. The genes are TRBV11-2 and TRBJ2-1; D is perhaps TRBD2 (6 bases). CDR1 and CDR2 from the germline V gene are SGHAT and FQNNGV. V shed 1 base and J shed 9 bases, with 13 bases lying between them. CDR3 size: 14 residues. The CDR3 sequence is CASSLVGGYGEQFF. DNA of the CDR3: TGTGCCAGCAGCTTAGTAGGAGGGTATGGTGAGCAGTTCTTC.

The rearrangement uses TRBV7-9 and TRBJ1-1; D not certain. Germline assignment: CDR1 SEHNR and CDR2 FQNEAQ (reference sequence). The CDR3 extends over 14 amino acids. Trimming took 5 bases from V and 4 from J, leaving 14 bases between them. In DNA, the CDR3 is TGTGCCAGCAGCCCGTCACACCAAGCCACTGAAGCTTTCTTT. Its protein is CASSPSHQATEAFF.

This clone showed up just once. This chain joins TRBV3-1 (or the pseudogene TRBV3-2) and TRBJ2-7, with unresolved D. The germline CDR1 and CDR2 sequences are LGHDT and YNNKEL (reference sequence). The CDR3 runs to 13 residues. V gave up 2 bases and J gave up 1 base, with 6 bases separating them. The DNA of the CDR3 is TGTGCCAGCAGCCAAATAGCTTCCTACGAGCAGTACTTC. Translation: CASSQIASYEQYF.

The gene calls are TRBV18 and TRBJ2-2; D is uncertain. V lost 3 bases and J 5 bases, leaving 4 bases between the germline ends. The germline gives CDR1 KGHSH, CDR2 LQKENI. This CDR3 region has 12 residues. The CDR3 DNA is TGTGCCAGCTCACCGGATACCGGGGAGCTGTTTTTT. Its translation: CASSPDTGELFF.

This chain connects TRBV19 to TRBJ2-5; D uncertain. CDR1 and CDR2 from the germline V gene are LNHDA and SQIVND (reference sequence). The CDR3 is made up of 13 amino acids. Trimming removed 7 bases from V and 4 bases from J, with 13 bases in between. The CDR3 nucleotides read TGTGCCAGTACCCCCCTAGGTGGAGAGACCCAGTACTTC. Translated, it gives CASTPLGGETQYF.

The chain uses TRBV29-1 and TRBJ2-1; TRBD1 or TRBD2 may be the D gene (5 bases each). With 7 bases removed from V and 1 base from J, the gap between germline ends came to 11 bases. The CDR3 length is 13 residues. Germline-derived CDR1 and CDR2 are SQVTM and ANQGSEA. CDR3 amino acids: CSAREGSYNEQFF. The CDR3 DNA is TGCAGCGCCCGAGAGGGGTCCTACAATGAGCAGTTCTTC.

This clone was seen more than once but under ten times. The chain uses TRBV7-6 and TRBJ2-3, with D unclear. The CDR3 runs 14 residues. Germline values: CDR1 SGHVS, CDR2 FNYEAQ. V was shortened by 5 bases and J by 6 bases, with 15 bases between the two germline ends. CDR3 nucleotides: TGTGCCAGCAGCGAGGATCGCAGCCCGGATACGCAGTATTTT. It encodes CASSEDRSPDTQYF.

This clone was counted between two and nine times. The rearrangement uses TRBV5-1 and TRBJ2-7; unclear D gene. Germline V gene data show CDR1 as SGHRS and CDR2 as YFSETQ. This CDR3 spans 14 amino acids. The ends were cut back, 0 bases at V and 3 bases at J, with 10 bases in the middle. The CDR3 nucleotides read TGCGCCAGCAGCTTGGACTATTACTTCTACGAGCAGTACTTC. Encoded protein: CASSLDYYFYEQYF.

The chain couples TRBV19 to TRBJ1-5, with D perhaps TRBD1 (6 bases). Germline values: CDR1 LNHDA, CDR2 SQIVND (reference sequence). V was pared by 6 bases and J by 0 bases, with 12 bases between. There are 15 residues in the CDR3. The CDR3 loop is CASSIQGYSNQPQHF. DNA of the CDR3: TGTGCCAGTAGCATACAGGGCTATAGCAATCAGCCCCAGCATTTT.